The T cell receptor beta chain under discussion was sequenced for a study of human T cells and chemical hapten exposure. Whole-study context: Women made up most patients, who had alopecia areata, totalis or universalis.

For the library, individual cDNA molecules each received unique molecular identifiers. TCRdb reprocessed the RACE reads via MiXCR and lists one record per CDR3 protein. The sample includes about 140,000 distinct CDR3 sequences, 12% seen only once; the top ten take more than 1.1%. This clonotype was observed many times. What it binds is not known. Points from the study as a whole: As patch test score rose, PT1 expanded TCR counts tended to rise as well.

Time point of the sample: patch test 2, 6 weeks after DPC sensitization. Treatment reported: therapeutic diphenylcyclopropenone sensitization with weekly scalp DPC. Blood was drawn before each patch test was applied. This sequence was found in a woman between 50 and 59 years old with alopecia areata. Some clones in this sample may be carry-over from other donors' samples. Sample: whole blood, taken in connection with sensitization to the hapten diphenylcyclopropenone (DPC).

The DNA for the CDR3 is TGTGCCAGCAGCAGGGACGTGGGTAATGAAAAACTGTTTTTT. Encoded protein: CASSRDVGNEKLFF. This chain joins TRBV9 and TRBJ1-4; D possibly corresponds to TRBD1 (5 bases). V was clipped by 4 bases and J by 4 bases, with 11 bases between them. The CDR3 is 14 residues long. Germline V lookup: CDR1 SGDLS, CDR2 YYNGEE.